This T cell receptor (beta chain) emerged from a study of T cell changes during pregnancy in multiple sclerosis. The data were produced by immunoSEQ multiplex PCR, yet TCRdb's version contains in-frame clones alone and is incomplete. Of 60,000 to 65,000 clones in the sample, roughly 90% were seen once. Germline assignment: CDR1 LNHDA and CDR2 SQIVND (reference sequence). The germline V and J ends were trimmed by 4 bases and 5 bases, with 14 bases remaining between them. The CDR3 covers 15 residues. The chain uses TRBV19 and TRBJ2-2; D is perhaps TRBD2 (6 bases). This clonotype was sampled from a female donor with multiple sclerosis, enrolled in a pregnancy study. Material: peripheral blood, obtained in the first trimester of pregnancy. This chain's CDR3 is CASSTTTRGTGELFF. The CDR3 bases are TGTGCCAGTAGTACCACGACCCGGGGGACCGGGGAGCTGTTTTTT.